This TCR beta chain stems from a study of CD8+ T cells in alopecia areata. CDR3 length equals 11 residues. The V end lost 7 bases, the J end lost 3 bases, and 3 bases lay between the germline ends. Germline V gene data show CDR1 as MNHNS and CDR2 as SASEGT. This sample's treatment: oral pan-JAK inhibitor, 5-10 mg twice daily. Researchers took lesional scalp punch biopsies and peripheral blood from people who were alopecia areata patients. This clone appeared a few times. Extracted RNA was reverse transcribed, and the resulting cDNA served as sequencing template. Produced via immunoSEQ multiplex PCR; TCRdb's table is partial and in-frame only. The table has hundreds of thousands of clones, around two fifths seen once.

This TCR derives from a human donor with alopecia areata. Sequences were derived from CD4+ T cells sorted from blood, sampled at approximately week 31, from a patient treated with tofacitinib. The V and J genes are TRBV6-1 and TRBJ1-4; D not resolved. CDR3 DNA: TGTGCCAGCATCTCTAATGAAAAACTGTTTTTT. It specifies CASISNEKLFF.